This T cell receptor (beta chain) was captured by sequencing in a study of blood T cell repertoires in COVID-19. In the original processing: Counts of nucleated cells, estimated from reference gene primer amplification, were obtained. Clones were read by immunoSEQ multiplex PCR, and TCRdb kept only the in-frame ones, dropping some. The V and J calls and clone size are taken from that table; D and trimming were inferred from the DNA. The sample consists of over 200,000 clones, roughly 89% of them appearing once. This CDR3 has 15 residues. V lost 1 base and J 1 base, leaving 9 bases between the germline ends. Per germline, CDR1 SEHNR and CDR2 FQNEAQ (reference sequence).

Sequenced input: peripheral blood. This clonotype originated in a man aged 55 to 70 who had recovered from COVID-19. This rearrangement joins TRBV7-9 to TRBJ2-3; perhaps TRBD2 as D (6 bases). CDR3 protein: CASSLVLARTDTQYF. As DNA, the CDR3 is TGTGCCAGCAGCTTAGTTCTAGCGCGCACAGATACGCAGTATTTT. Complete variable domain (other parts from reference TRBV7-9 and TRBJ2-3): DTGVSQNPRHKITKRGQNVTFRCDPISEHNRLYWYRQTLGQGPEFLTYFQNEAQLEKSRLLSDRFSAERPKGSFSTLEIQRTEQGDSAMYLCASSLVLARTDTQYFGPGTRLTVL.